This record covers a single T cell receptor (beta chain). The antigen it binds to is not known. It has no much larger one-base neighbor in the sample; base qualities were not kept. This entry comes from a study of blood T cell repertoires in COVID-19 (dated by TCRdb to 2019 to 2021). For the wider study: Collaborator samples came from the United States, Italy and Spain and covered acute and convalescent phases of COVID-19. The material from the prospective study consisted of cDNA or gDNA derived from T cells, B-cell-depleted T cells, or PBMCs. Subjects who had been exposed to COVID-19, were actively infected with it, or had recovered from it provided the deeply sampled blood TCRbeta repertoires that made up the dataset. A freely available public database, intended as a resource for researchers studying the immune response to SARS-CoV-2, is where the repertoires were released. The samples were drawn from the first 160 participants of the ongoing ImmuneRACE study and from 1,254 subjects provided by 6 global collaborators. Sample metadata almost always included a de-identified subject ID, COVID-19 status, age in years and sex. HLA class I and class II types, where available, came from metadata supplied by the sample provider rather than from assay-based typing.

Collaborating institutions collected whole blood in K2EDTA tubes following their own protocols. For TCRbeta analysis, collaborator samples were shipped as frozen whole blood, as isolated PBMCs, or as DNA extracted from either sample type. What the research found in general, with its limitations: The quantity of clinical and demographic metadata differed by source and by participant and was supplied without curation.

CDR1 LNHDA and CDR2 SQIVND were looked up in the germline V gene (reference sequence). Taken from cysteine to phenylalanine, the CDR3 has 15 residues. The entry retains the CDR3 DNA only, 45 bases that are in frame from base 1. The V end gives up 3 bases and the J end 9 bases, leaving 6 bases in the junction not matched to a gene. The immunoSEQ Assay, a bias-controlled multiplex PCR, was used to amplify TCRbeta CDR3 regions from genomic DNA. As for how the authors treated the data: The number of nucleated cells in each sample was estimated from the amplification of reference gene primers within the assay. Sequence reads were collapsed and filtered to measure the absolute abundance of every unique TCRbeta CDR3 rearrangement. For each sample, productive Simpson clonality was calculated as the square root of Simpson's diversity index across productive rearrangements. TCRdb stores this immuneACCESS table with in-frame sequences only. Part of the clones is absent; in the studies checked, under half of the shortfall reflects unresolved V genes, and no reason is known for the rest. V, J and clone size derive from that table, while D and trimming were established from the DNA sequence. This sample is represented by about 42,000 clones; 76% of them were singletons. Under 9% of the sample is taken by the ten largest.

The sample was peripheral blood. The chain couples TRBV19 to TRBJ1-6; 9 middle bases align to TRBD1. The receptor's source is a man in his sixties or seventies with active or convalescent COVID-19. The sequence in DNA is TGTGCCAGTAGTATCCAACAGGGGGCAGGTTCACCCCTCCACTTT. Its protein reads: CASSIQQGAGSPLHF.